This entry lists 7 T cell receptor beta chains sequenced from one sample in a study of T cells in localized non-small cell lung cancer. Profiling relied on immunoSEQ multiplex PCR, and the TCRdb table lists in-frame clones only, not all of them. Of approximately 25,000 clones listed, around 90% are singletons. Sequencing was performed on peripheral blood, taken before any cancer treatment. These receptors were taken from a woman aged 40-69 years with stage I lung adenocarcinoma.

The chain joins TRBV6-4 to TRBJ1-2; TRBD1 might be the D (5 bases). Trimming took off 0 bases at V and 5 bases at J, with 7 bases between the two ends. The CDR3 totals 13 residues. Germline lookup yields CDR1 MRHNA and CDR2 SNTAGT. CDR3 sequence (DNA): TGTGCCAGCAGTGACTCACCAGGGTATGGCTACACCTTC. It codes for CASSDSPGYGYTF.

The chain has TRBV5-4 and TRBJ2-6; no clear D. In germline, CDR1 is SGHNT, CDR2 YYREEE (reference sequence). Trimming took 0 bases from V and 1 from J, leaving 2 bases between them. The CDR3 sequence is 14 residues long. The CDR3 coding sequence is TGTGCCAGCAGCTTGGAGTCTGGGGCCAACGTCCTGACTTTC. The encoded protein is CASSLESGANVLTF.

This chain connects TRBV2 to TRBJ1-6; TRBD1 is a possible D gene (6 bases). Trimming removed 2 bases at V and 7 bases at J, with 21 bases between. This CDR3 is 18 amino acids long. The germline V gene encodes CDR1 SNHLY and CDR2 FYNNEI. CDR3 in DNA: TGTGCCAGCAGTGAACGTCGAGGGGTGACAGGCCGAAATTCACCCCTCCACTTT. It yields the protein CASSERRGVTGRNSPLHF. Based on the CDR3 plus reference TRBV2 and TRBJ1-6, the full variable domain is EPEVTQTPSHQVTQMGQEVILRCVPISNHLYFYWYRQILGQKVEFLVSFYNNEISEKSEIFDDQFSVERPDGSNFTLKIRSTKLEDSAMYFCASSERRGVTGRNSPLHFGNGTRLTVT.

The chain links TRBV6-6 to TRBJ1-6, with 9 bases fitting TRBD1. The germline V gene encodes CDR1 MNHNY and CDR2 SVGAGI (reference sequence). After removal of 2 bases from V and 10 bases from J, the junction contained 6 bases not matched to a gene. This CDR3 spans 15 amino acids. CDR3: CASSYTGQGGSPLHF. CDR3 in DNA: TGTGCCAGCAGTTACACGGGACAGGGAGGGTCACCCCTCCACTTT.

CDR3: CASSGPGTSLDNEQFF. The CDR3 bases are TGTGCCAGCAGCGGCCCCGGGACTAGCCTTGACAATGAGCAGTTCTTC. The chain has TRBV2 and TRBJ2-1, with 9 bases that match TRBD2. Germline loops: CDR1 SNHLY, CDR2 FYNNEI. V was clipped by 6 bases and J by 5 bases; unmatched bases: 11. This CDR3 is 16 amino acids long.

The V gene is TRBV28, the J gene TRBJ1-1, with D perhaps TRBD1 (6 bases). V was cut by 0 bases and J by 4 bases, with 12 bases left in between. The CDR3 consists of 15 residues. CDR1 and CDR2 from the germline V gene are MDHEN and SYDVKM. The CDR3 bases are TGTGCCAGCAGTTTATGGGGAGGGGGAGGCACTGAAGCTTTCTTT. Translated: CASSLWGGGGTEAFF.

The V call is TRBV10-2, the J call TRBJ1-5; 7 positions match TRBD1. V was pared by 6 bases and J by 4 bases, with 3 bases of the junction left unmatched. The CDR3 totals 13 residues. The V gene's germline CDR1 is WSHSY and CDR2 SAAADI. Here the CDR3 reads CASRSRGNQPQHF. The CDR3 DNA sequence: TGCGCCAGCAGAAGCAGGGGGAATCAGCCCCAGCATTTT.